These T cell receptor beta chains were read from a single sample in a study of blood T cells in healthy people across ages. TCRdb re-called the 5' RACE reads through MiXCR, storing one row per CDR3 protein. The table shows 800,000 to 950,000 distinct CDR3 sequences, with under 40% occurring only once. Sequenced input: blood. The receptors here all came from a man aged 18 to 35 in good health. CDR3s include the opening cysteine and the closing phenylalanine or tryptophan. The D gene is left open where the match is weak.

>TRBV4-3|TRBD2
CASSTWGGVGANVLTF
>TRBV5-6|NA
CASRPSWRDNSPLHF
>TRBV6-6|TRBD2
CACRAAAGGSYEQFF
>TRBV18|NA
CASSPVFPGELFF
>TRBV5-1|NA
CASSLAGLLDTQYF
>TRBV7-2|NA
CASSLAANQPQHF
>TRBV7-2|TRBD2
CASRWTSGGARDTQYF
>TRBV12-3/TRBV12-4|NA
CASRGYSYNEQYF
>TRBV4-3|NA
CASSQDQGRGYTF
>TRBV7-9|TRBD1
CASSPLYSTGVEQYF
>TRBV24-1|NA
CATSPPGANYNEQFF
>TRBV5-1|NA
CASTPGTPGYEQYF
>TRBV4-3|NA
CASSQEGATGTGYTF
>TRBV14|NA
CASSPGLRDPEAFF
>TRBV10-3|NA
CAISGSQLNTEAFF
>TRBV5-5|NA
CASSLRVSGSSSRYTF
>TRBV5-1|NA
CASSLDGARDEKLFF
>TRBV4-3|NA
CASSQGYPSNNYGYTF
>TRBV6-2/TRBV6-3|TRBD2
CASRIGLAPRNEQFF
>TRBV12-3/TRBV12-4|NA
CASSSNNQPQHF
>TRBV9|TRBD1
CASSPGEGGTRYLCEAFF
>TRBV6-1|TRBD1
CASRKTGADEQFF
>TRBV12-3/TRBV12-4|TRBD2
CASSFGGGTYNEQFF
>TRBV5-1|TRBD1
CASRDSTPQDTQYF
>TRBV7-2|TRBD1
CASSATGLHGYTF
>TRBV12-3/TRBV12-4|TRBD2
CASSTRLAGGPNEQYF
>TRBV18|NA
CASSPPTRLETQYF
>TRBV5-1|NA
CASSSVTATDTQYF
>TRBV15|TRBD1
CATSRRQGFAEAFF
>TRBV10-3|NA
CAIRRTEGAGELFF
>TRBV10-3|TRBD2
CAISGGTKNNEQYF
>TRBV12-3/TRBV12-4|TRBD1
CASSPSGTGEGYTF
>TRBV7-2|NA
CASSLARKLSSYNEQFF
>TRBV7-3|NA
CASSFTTSGANVLTF
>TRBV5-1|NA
CASSPRRTGNTDTQYF
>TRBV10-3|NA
CAISEYDNQPQHF
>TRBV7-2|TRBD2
CASSSLLAGTDTQYF